This T cell receptor beta chain was sequenced for a study of CD8+ T cells in alopecia areata. The sequencing template was cDNA reverse transcribed from extracted RNA. Libraries were prepared by immunoSEQ multiplex PCR; TCRdb keeps only in-frame clonotypes and omits some of them. Of roughly 59,000 clones in the sample, more than 40% are singletons; the top ten hold approximately 18%. General observations from the study: It was lesional scalp, especially alopecia totalis/universalis, that showed higher clonality than normal scalp.

This clone was picked up a small number of times. Its antigen is not known. Collection of lesional scalp punch biopsies and peripheral blood was performed in alopecia areata patients. Germline assignment: CDR1 SGHTA and CDR2 FQGNSA. Trimming took off 3 bases at V and 2 bases at J, with 10 bases between the two ends. The CDR3 length is 14 residues. The rearrangement uses TRBV7-2 and TRBJ1-1, with TRBD1 as a possible D gene (5 bases). This sample comprised CD8+ T cells sorted from blood, obtained at week 0. The receptor was derived from a human donor with alopecia areata. CDR3 in DNA: TGTGCCAGCAGCTTCCGGGACGGCAACACTGAAGCTTTCTTT. It yields the protein CASSFRDGNTEAFF. The complete variable domain, with remaining parts taken from reference TRBV7-2 and TRBJ1-1, reads GAGVSQSPSNKVTEKGKDVELRCDPISGHTALYWYRQSLGQGLEFLIYFQGNSAPDKSGLPSDRFSAERTGGSVSTLTIQRTQQEDSAVYLCASSFRDGNTEAFFGQGTRLTVV.